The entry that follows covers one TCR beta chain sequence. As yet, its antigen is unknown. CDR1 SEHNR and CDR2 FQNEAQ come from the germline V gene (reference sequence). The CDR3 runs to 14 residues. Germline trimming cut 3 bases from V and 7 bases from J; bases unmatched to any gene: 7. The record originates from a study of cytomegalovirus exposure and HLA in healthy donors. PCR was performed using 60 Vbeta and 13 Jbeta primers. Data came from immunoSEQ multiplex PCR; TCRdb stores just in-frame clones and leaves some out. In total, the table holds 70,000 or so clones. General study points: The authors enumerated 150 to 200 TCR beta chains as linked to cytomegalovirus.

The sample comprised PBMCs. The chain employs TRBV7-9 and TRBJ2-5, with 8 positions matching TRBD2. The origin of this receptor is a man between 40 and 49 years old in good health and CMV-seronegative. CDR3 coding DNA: TGTGCCAGCAGCTTGACGGGACTAGTAGGGACCCAGTACTTC. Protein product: CASSLTGLVGTQYF. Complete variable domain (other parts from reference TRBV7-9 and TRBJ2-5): DTGVSQNPRHKITKRGQNVTFRCDPISEHNRLYWYRQTLGQGPEFLTYFQNEAQLEKSRLLSDRFSAERPKGSFSTLEIQRTEQGDSAMYLCASSLTGLVGTQYFGPGTRLLVL.